The 3 T cell receptor beta chains below come from one sample, sequenced in a study of cytomegalovirus exposure and HLA in healthy donors. 60 Vbeta and 13 Jbeta primers were used in PCR. Libraries were prepared by immunoSEQ multiplex PCR; TCRdb keeps only in-frame clonotypes and omits some of them. Of about 81,000 clones in the sample, 90% are singletons; the top ten hold roughly 2.2%. The sequencing sample was made of PBMCs. The receptors originated from a man younger than 35 in good health and CMV-seronegative.

A note on this clone: An end of the junction differs from the germline gene, which may be a read error. V gene TRBV7-3 combines with J gene TRBJ2-6, with D perhaps TRBD2 (7 bases). The CDR3 length is 17 residues. Germline assignment: CDR1 SGHTA and CDR2 FQGTGA. This CDR3 is CSSSLRGGGSGANVLTF. The CDR3, as DNA: TGTTCCAGCAGCTTAAGGGGGGGAGGCTCTGGGGCCAACGTCCTGACTTTC.

The chain employs TRBV7-9 and TRBJ1-4; no definite D call. The CDR3 spans 15 residues. CDR1 and CDR2 (germline): SEHNR, FQNEAQ (reference sequence). V lost 3 bases, J lost 2 bases, and 10 bases lay in between. The CDR3 sequence is CASSFYSATNEKLFF. The DNA of the CDR3 is TGTGCCAGCAGCTTCTACAGTGCTACTAATGAAAAACTGTTTTTT.

This clone was picked up one time. The chain carries TRBV19 and TRBJ2-1; 11 bases fit TRBD2. Germline V gene lookup returns CDR1 LNHDA and CDR2 SQIVND (reference sequence). This CDR3 region has 18 residues. With 7 bases clipped from V and 3 bases from J, the junction kept 14 bases outside the gene matches. The CDR3 region has the DNA TGTGCCAGTAAGTCGGTCCGTAGCGGGAGGGAAGGCTACAATGAGCAGTTCTTC. It translates to CASKSVRSGREGYNEQFF.